These T cell receptor beta chains were read from a single sample in a study of T cells in localized non-small cell lung cancer. Produced via immunoSEQ multiplex PCR; TCRdb's table is partial and in-frame only. Of around 50,000 clones detected, 86% appear once; the ten largest clones hold about a sixth. The sequencing here drew on peripheral blood, taken before any cancer treatment. Every receptor here comes from a male donor aged 60 or older with stage III squamous cell lung carcinoma. CDR3s include the opening cysteine and the closing phenylalanine or tryptophan. Each record gives: CDR3 protein, CDR3 DNA, clone size, J gene, D gene, V gene, CDR3 length. A D gene is named only where the DNA matches it firmly. Clone size appears in some rows only: once, few, many, or a class for an expanded clone.

CASQIKDEQFF	TGTGCCAGCCAAATCAAAGATGAGCAGTTCTTC	.	TRBJ2-1	.	TRBV27	11
CASSLVGTSMQTQYF	TGTGCCAGCAGCTTAGTAGGGACTAGCATGCAGACCCAGTACTTC	.	TRBJ2-5	TRBD2	TRBV7-3	15
CASSLRPQSGSYGYTF	TGTGCCAGCAGTCTTCGGCCTCAATCGGGTTCCTATGGCTACACCTTC	once	TRBJ1-2	.	TRBV27	16
CASSPSGVNQPQHF	TGTGCCAGCAGTCCCTCAGGAGTTAATCAGCCCCAGCATTTT	.	TRBJ1-5	.	TRBV6-6	14
CASSPRGSYNEQFF	TGTGCCAGCTCCCCAAGGGGCTCCTACAATGAGCAGTTCTTC	.	TRBJ2-1	.	TRBV18	14
CASGASGGTREQYF	TGTGCCAGCGGAGCTAGCGGGGGGACCCGCGAGCAGTACTTC	.	TRBJ2-7	TRBD2	TRBV6-5	14
CASSTPGTGGTEAFF	TGTGCCAGTAGTACGCCCGGGACAGGTGGCACTGAAGCTTTCTTT	.	TRBJ1-1	TRBD1	TRBV19	15
CASSAGTEGLEKLFF	TGTGCCAGCAGCGCCGGGACCGAGGGGCTAGAAAAACTGTTTTTT	.	TRBJ1-4	.	TRBV9	15
CASSLGGTSNQPQHF	TGCGCCAGCAGCTTAGGTGGGACTAGCAATCAGCCCCAGCATTTT	once	TRBJ1-5	.	TRBV5-1	15
CASSPLTFISETQYF	TGTGCCAGCTCACCTCTTACGTTCATCTCAGAGACCCAGTACTTC	.	TRBJ2-5	.	TRBV18	15
CASSPSGGQGMAFF	TGTGCCAGCAGCCCCTCGGGTGGACAGGGCATGGCTTTCTTT	.	TRBJ1-1	TRBD1	TRBV5-6	14
CASSQPGPNQPQHF	TGCGCCAGCAGCCAACCGGGGCCTAATCAGCCCCAGCATTTT	.	TRBJ1-5	.	TRBV4-1	14
CAWKYETHYGYTF	TGTGCCTGGAAGTATGAGACACACTATGGCTACACCTTC	.	TRBJ1-2	.	TRBV30	13
CASSFQSWDRDGYTF	TGTGCCAGCAGCTTTCAGTCTTGGGATCGGGATGGCTACACCTTC	.	TRBJ1-2	.	TRBV5-5	15
CASSQGLSRDYGYTF	TGCGCCAGCAGCCAAGGACTTTCCCGGGACTATGGCTACACCTTC	.	TRBJ1-2	.	TRBV4-3	15
CASSETGGQWPQHF	TGTGCCAGCAGTGAAACAGGGGGTCAGTGGCCCCAGCATTTT	once	TRBJ1-5	TRBD1	TRBV6-1	14
CASRGTSGSSDTQYF	TGTGCCAGCAGAGGGACTAGCGGGAGTTCAGATACGCAGTATTTT	.	TRBJ2-3	TRBD2	TRBV6-6	15
CASSVNPDSSVGYF	TGTGCCAGCAGCGTTAACCCTGACAGCTCAGTGGGGTATTTT	.	TRBJ2-3	.	TRBV9	14
CASSLAGIQGAEAFF	TGCGCCAGCAGCTTGGCGGGAATACAGGGGGCTGAAGCTTTCTTT	.	TRBJ1-1	TRBD1	TRBV5-1	15
CAISGDRGWSTEAFF	TGTGCCATCAGTGGGGACAGGGGGTGGAGCACTGAAGCTTTCTTT	.	TRBJ1-1	TRBD1	TRBV10-3	15
CASSLVGGRNNEQFF	TGTGCCAGCAGCTTAGTCGGGGGCCGAAACAATGAGCAGTTCTTC	.	TRBJ2-1	.	TRBV7-2	15
CASRPPTVYNEQFF	TGTGCCAGCAGGCCCCCTACAGTGTACAATGAGCAGTTCTTC	once	TRBJ2-1	.	TRBV28	14
CASSYSGGGETQYF	TGTGCCAGCAGCTACAGCGGGGGCGGAGAGACCCAGTACTTC	.	TRBJ2-5	TRBD2	TRBV7-2	14
CASSPYLRTLNTEAFF	TGCGCCAGCAGCCCTTATTTAAGAACGTTAAACACTGAAGCTTTCTTT	.	TRBJ1-1	.	TRBV5-1	16
CASTRELAGTDTQYF	TGTGCCAGCACCCGGGAACTAGCGGGCACAGATACGCAGTATTTT	.	TRBJ2-3	TRBD2	TRBV6-5	15
CASSLRENYGYTF	TGTGCCAGCAGTTTACGCGAGAACTATGGCTACACCTTC	.	TRBJ1-2	.	TRBV27	13
CASGEGGPPGELFF	TGTGCCAGCGGGGAGGGGGGGCCACCCGGGGAGCTGTTTTTT	.	TRBJ2-2	.	TRBV6-1	14
CSVAGQGQETQYF	TGCAGCGTCGCCGGACAGGGCCAAGAGACCCAGTACTTC	.	TRBJ2-5	TRBD1	TRBV29-1	13
CASSSFWGQDEQFF	TGTGCCAGCAGCTCCTTCTGGGGACAAGATGAGCAGTTCTTC	once	TRBJ2-1	.	TRBV11-1	14
CASGGGGTDTQYF	TGTGCTAGTGGAGGGGGCGGCACAGATACGCAGTATTTT	.	TRBJ2-3	TRBD1	TRBV12-5	13
CASSQGQARGEQFF	TGTGCCAGCAGCCAGGGACAGGCCAGGGGTGAGCAGTTCTTC	.	TRBJ2-1	TRBD1	TRBV7-3	14
CASSALADGDEQFF	TGTGCCAGCAGCGCGCTAGCGGACGGCGATGAGCAGTTCTTC	few	TRBJ2-1	TRBD2	TRBV7-9	14
CASSLGWGPYEAFF	TGCGCCAGCAGCTTGGGGTGGGGCCCATATGAAGCTTTCTTT	few	TRBJ1-1	.	TRBV5-1	14
CASSPGLAGSGANVLTF	TGTGCCAGCAGCCCGGGACTAGCGGGCTCTGGGGCCAACGTCCTGACTTTC	.	TRBJ2-6	TRBD2	TRBV2	17
CASSLRRGELFF	TGTGCCAGCAGTTTGCGTCGCGGGGAGCTGTTTTTT	.	TRBJ2-2	.	TRBV6-6	12
CASTGQTYEQYF	TGTGCCAGCACCGGTCAGACCTACGAGCAGTACTTC	.	TRBJ2-7	.	TRBV6-1	12
CASSLVAEFLGYTF	TGTGCCAGCAGCTTAGTAGCAGAGTTCTTAGGCTACACCTTC	.	TRBJ1-2	.	TRBV7-8	14
CASSEWQIAYNEQFF	TGTGCCAGCAGTGAGTGGCAGATAGCCTACAATGAGCAGTTCTTC	.	TRBJ2-1	.	TRBV2	15
CASSPDISVRRNTIYF	TGTGCCAGTAGTCCCGACATCTCGGTTCGTAGAAACACCATATATTTT	.	TRBJ1-3	.	TRBV19	16
CASIGPNNQPQHF	TGTGCCAGCATCGGGCCGAACAATCAGCCCCAGCATTTT	.	TRBJ1-5	.	TRBV6-1	13
CASSRATPGLAGLKTQYF	TGCGCCAGCAGCCGAGCGACGCCCGGACTAGCGGGGCTTAAGACCCAGTACTTC	.	TRBJ2-5	TRBD2	TRBV4-3	18
CASSLAGRTGEGYTF	TGTGCCAGCAGCTTAGCGGGGAGGACAGGGGAAGGCTACACCTTC	.	TRBJ1-2	TRBD1	TRBV11-2	15
CASSPFNLGDTQYF	TGTGCCAGCAGCCCGTTTAATCTAGGAGATACGCAGTATTTT	.	TRBJ2-3	.	TRBV7-7	14
CASSSRMAYDTGELFF	TGTGCCAGCAGCTCACGCATGGCCTATGACACCGGGGAGCTGTTTTTT	.	TRBJ2-2	.	TRBV27	16
CASSEVGTGRGSTNEKLFF	TGTGCCAGCAGTGAGGTTGGGACAGGGAGGGGATCAACTAATGAAAAACTGTTTTTT	.	TRBJ1-4	TRBD1	TRBV6-1	19
CASSSGGREQYF	TGCGCCAGCAGCTCTGGGGGGAGGGAGCAGTACTTC	.	TRBJ2-7	.	TRBV5-1	12
CASSLFGKNEKLFF	TGTGCCAGCAGCTTATTCGGAAAAAATGAAAAACTGTTTTTT	.	TRBJ1-4	.	TRBV7-9	14
CASRPMTGDNEKLFF	TGTGCCAGCAGACCAATGACAGGGGATAATGAAAAACTGTTTTTT	.	TRBJ1-4	TRBD1	TRBV28	15
CASSLSGGQAEAFF	TGCGCCAGCAGCTTATCAGGGGGCCAGGCTGAAGCTTTCTTT	.	TRBJ1-1	TRBD1	TRBV5-1	14
CAWSVLSGGRNSPLHF	TGTGCCTGGAGTGTACTCTCCGGGGGCCGTAATTCACCCCTCCACTTT	.	TRBJ1-6	.	TRBV30	16
CASSPPRLAETQYF	TGTGCCAGCAGTCCCCCCCGGCTAGCAGAGACCCAGTACTTC	.	TRBJ2-5	.	TRBV28	14